The source of this T cell receptor beta chain is a study of control samples from healthy donors and cancer patients. The count of this clone is one. Sequencing used immunoSEQ multiplex PCR; TCRdb keeps in-frame clones, though not all of them. The table has 200,000 or so clones, over 90% seen once. The receptor's source is a man over 45 in good health. Specimen: blood.

The CDR3 nucleotides are TGCGCCAGCAGCACCGGACCGATTAACACCGGGGAGCTGTTTTTT. Encoded protein: CASSTGPINTGELFF. This chain connects TRBV5-1 to TRBJ2-2; D gene uncertain. The CDR3 has 15 amino acids. Germline V gives CDR1 SGHRS, CDR2 YFSETQ. Trimming stripped 4 bases from V and 2 bases from J, with 12 bases between.